Listed here are 21 T cell receptor beta chains from one sample, sequenced in a study of post-analysis software for immune sequencing data. General study findings and limits: Included in a set of about 5 TRBV segments more frequent in patients than controls were TRBV5-6, TRBV5-1 and TRBV20-1.

Unique molecular identifiers were carried by the TCR beta cDNA libraries. TCRdb reprocessed the PCR reads with MiXCR, giving one entry per CDR3 protein. The table shows hundreds of thousands of distinct CDR3 sequences, with over 45% occurring only once. The antigens of these receptors remain unknown. Sequencing used blood. Receptor source: a girl aged 2-9 years with multiple sclerosis.

The rearrangement links TRBV5-1 to TRBJ1-2; D remains ambiguous. This CDR3 has 12 amino acids. Trimming shortened V by 0 bases and J by 6 bases, and 6 bases separated the two germline ends. CDR1 is SGHRS and CDR2 is YFSETQ in the germline V gene. CDR3 amino acids: CASSLAEDGYTF. The CDR3 nucleotides are TGCGCCAGCAGCTTGGCCGAGGATGGCTACACCTTC.

V gene TRBV2 combines with J gene TRBJ1-4, with a weak D call TRBD1 (5 bases). Germline V gene sequence: CDR1 SNHLY, CDR2 FYNNEI. The V end lost 6 bases, the J end lost 7 bases, and 12 bases lay between the germline ends. CDR3 length: 13 amino acids. The CDR3 bases are TGTGCCAGCAGGGCGGGACGAGGTGAAAAACTGTTTTTT. It specifies CASRAGRGEKLFF.

This chain connects TRBV29-1 to TRBJ2-1, with 10 bases matching TRBD2. TRBJ2-7 explains the end of the DNA better; the J call may be wrong. CDR1 and CDR2 from the germline V gene are SQVTM and ANQGSEA. This CDR3 comprises 17 residues. DNA of the CDR3: TGCAGCGTTGATCCCCTTACTAGCGGGAACTCCTACAATGAGCAGTACTTC. This gives the protein CSVDPLTSGNSYNEQYF.

The chain carries TRBV21-1 and TRBJ2-4; TRBD1 reflects the table's D call only, with no check against the DNA. The DNA end is a closer match to TRBJ2-7, so the J assignment may be wrong. TRBV21-1 is marked as a pseudogene. The CDR3 is 17 residues long. The CDR3 sequence is CASSKALHGQGLYEQYF. DNA for the CDR3: TGTGCCAGCAGCAAAGCGCTCCACGGACAGGGGCTTTACGAGCAGTACTTC.

CDR3 residues: CASSVTDGPYEQYF. The CDR3 coding sequence is TGTGCCAGCAGCGTAACGGACGGGCCCTACGAGCAGTACTTC. This sequence joins TRBV9 and TRBJ2-7; no clear D gene. Germline V lookup: CDR1 SGDLS, CDR2 YYNGEE. Trimming removed 1 base from V and 2 bases from J, with 10 bases in between. The CDR3 has 14 residues.

The chain has TRBV20-1 and TRBJ2-1; 8 bases match TRBD1. There are 13 residues in the CDR3. Germline values: CDR1 DFQATT, CDR2 SNEGSKA (reference sequence). J gave up 9 bases and V 5 bases, and 9 bases lay outside the gene matches. The CDR3 spells CSAPRTGWAEQFF. The DNA of the CDR3 is TGCAGTGCTCCCCGGACAGGGTGGGCTGAGCAGTTCTTC.

The chain carries TRBV9 and TRBJ2-7; 10 bases match TRBD2. The CDR3 sequence is 14 residues long. Germline assignment: CDR1 SGDLS and CDR2 YYNGEE. Germline trimming cut 0 bases from V and 5 bases from J; bases unmatched to any gene: 2. The chain's CDR3 is CASSVASGSHEQYF. As DNA, the CDR3 is TGTGCCAGCAGCGTAGCTAGCGGGAGCCACGAGCAGTACTTC.

This clonotype was counted between two and nine times. The chain carries TRBV7-2 and TRBJ2-3, with TRBD2 matching over 8 bases. This CDR3 comprises 15 residues. Germline V gene lookup returns CDR1 SGHTA and CDR2 FQGNSA. Trimming cost V 4 bases and J 2 bases; bases outside gene matches: 5. The CDR3 loop reads CASSYAAGATDTQYF. CDR3 sequence (DNA): TGTGCCAGCAGCTACGCAGCGGGGGCCACAGATACGCAGTATTTT.

The chain has TRBV12-3 or TRBV12-4 and TRBJ2-3; weak D call: TRBD1 (6 bases). This CDR3 region has 15 residues. The V and J ends lost 3 bases and 0 bases respectively, with 10 bases between them. The CDR3 sequence is CASSFSTGSTDTQYF. In DNA, the CDR3 is TGTGCCAGCAGTTTCAGTACAGGGAGCACAGATACGCAGTATTTT.

This clonotype is a singleton in its sample. The rearrangement uses TRBV6-6 and TRBJ2-3, with 7 bases fitting TRBD1. V shed 10 bases and J 2 bases; nucleotides not matched to a gene: 6. CDR3 length equals 13 residues. Germline lookup yields CDR1 MNHNY and CDR2 SVGAGI (reference sequence). The CDR3 nucleotides read TGTGCCACCGGGACAGACTACACAGATACGCAGTATTTT. Translation gives CATGTDYTDTQYF.

The chain couples TRBV20-1 to TRBJ2-7; possible D gene TRBD2, 7 bases. Germline CDR1 reads DFQATT; CDR2 reads SNEGSKA (reference sequence). The CDR3 is made up of 14 amino acids. V lost 6 bases and J lost 7, with 22 bases in between. The chain's CDR3 is CSARPGGLRGEQYF. CDR3 nucleotides: TGCAGTGCCCGCCCGGGGGGCCTGAGAGGGGAGCAGTACTTC.

The chain uses TRBV5-1 and TRBJ2-3; D remains ambiguous. This CDR3 contains 13 residues. The germline V and J ends were trimmed by 2 bases and 5 bases, with 9 bases remaining between them. Germline CDR1 is SGHRS and CDR2 is YFSETQ. The CDR3 DNA reads as TGCGCCAGCAGCTTAGCAGAAGTAGATACGCAGTATTTT. Translating gives CASSLAEVDTQYF.

The V call is TRBV5-1, the J call TRBJ2-3; D gene ambiguous. The ends were cut back, 0 bases at V and 2 bases at J, with 7 bases in the middle. CDR1 SGHRS and CDR2 YFSETQ come from the germline V gene. The CDR3 is made up of 14 amino acids. This CDR3 reads CASSLGYTTDTQYF. The CDR3 DNA reads TGCGCCAGCAGCTTGGGGTATACCACAGATACGCAGTATTTT.

The V call is TRBV5-1, the J call TRBJ2-2, with TRBD2 as a possible D gene (5 bases). The germline V gene has CDR1 SGHRS and CDR2 YFSETQ. This CDR3 is built from 13 residues. V was clipped by 2 bases and J by 6 bases, with 8 bases between them. In nucleotides, the CDR3 is TGCGCCAGCAGCTTCACGGGGTCCGGGGAGCTGTTTTTT. Its protein is CASSFTGSGELFF. Filled out from reference TRBV5-1 and TRBJ2-2, the complete variable domain reads KAGVTQTPRYLIKTRGQQVTLSCSPISGHRSVSWYQQTPGQGLQFLFEYFSETQRNKGNFPGRFSGRQFSNSRSEMNVSTLELGDSALYLCASSFTGSGELFFGEGSRLTVL.

V usage is TRBV7-9 and J usage is TRBJ2-1, with a weak D call TRBD2 (6 bases). CDR1 is SEHNR and CDR2 is FQNEAQ in the germline V gene (reference sequence). V dropped 7 bases and J dropped 3 bases, with 16 bases sitting between them. The CDR3 is 15 residues long. This CDR3 is CASIDAGRLYNEQFF. DNA of the CDR3: TGTGCCAGCATCGACGCGGGGCGGCTCTACAATGAGCAGTTCTTC.

This clonotype appeared a few times. An end of the junction does not agree with germline; a read error may underlie this. The chain employs TRBV6-2 or TRBV6-3 and TRBJ2-1, with D perhaps being TRBD1 or TRBD2 (5 bases each). Germline values: CDR1 MNHEY, CDR2 SVGEGT. This CDR3 has 14 amino acids. The CDR3 loop is CASRYSGARGEQFF. Here the CDR3 DNA reads TGTGCCAGCAGATACTCCGGGGCCCGGGGTGAGCAGTTCTTC.

This clonotype was found once. The chain uses TRBV27 and TRBJ1-5, with 8 bases fitting TRBD1. Germline V gene sequence: CDR1 MNHEY, CDR2 SMNVEV (reference sequence). V was pared by 4 bases and J by 7 bases, with 15 bases of the junction left unmatched. This CDR3 spans 17 amino acids. CDR3 region: CASSSWVGGTGSQPQHF. CDR3 bases: TGTGCCAGCAGTTCGTGGGTGGGAGGGACAGGTAGCCAGCCCCAGCATTTT.

The CDR3 DNA reads TGTGCCAGCAGTGGTCAGGGGCAGCAAGAGACCCAGTACTTC. Its protein product is CASSGQGQQETQYF. V usage is TRBV2 and J usage is TRBJ2-5; D might be TRBD1 (6 bases). The CDR3 consists of 14 residues. The V end was cut by 4 bases, the J end by 2 bases, with 11 bases between. From germline, CDR1 is SNHLY and CDR2 FYNNEI.

V is TRBV24-1 and J is TRBJ2-3, with TRBD1 matching over 9 bases. The CDR3 sequence is 15 residues long. Germline CDR1 KGHDR, CDR2 SFDVKD. With V trimmed by 4 bases and J by 2 bases, 3 bases remained unmatched. This chain's CDR3 is CATSERTGVTDTQYF. The CDR3 DNA reads as TGTGCCACCAGTGAGCGGACAGGGGTCACAGATACGCAGTATTTT.

V is TRBV6-6 and J is TRBJ1-1; D may be TRBD1 (5 bases). Germline CDR1 is MNHNY and CDR2 is SVGAGI (reference sequence). The V and J ends lost 6 bases and 10 bases respectively, with 21 bases between them. This CDR3 region has 14 residues. This CDR3 is CASSPGDQLHGAFF. The CDR3 DNA follows: TGTGCCAGCAGCCCGGGGGACCAGTTGCATGGAGCTTTCTTT.

The chain employs TRBV10-3 and TRBJ2-7; TRBD1 is a possible D gene (5 bases). The CDR3 consists of 15 residues. Trimming cost V 2 bases and J 0 bases, with 11 bases left between them. Germline lookup yields CDR1 ENHRY and CDR2 SYGVKD. Written as DNA, the CDR3 is TGTGCCATCAGTGAGAGGCAGGGATTCTCCTACGAGCAGTACTTC. Translated: CAISERQGFSYEQYF.